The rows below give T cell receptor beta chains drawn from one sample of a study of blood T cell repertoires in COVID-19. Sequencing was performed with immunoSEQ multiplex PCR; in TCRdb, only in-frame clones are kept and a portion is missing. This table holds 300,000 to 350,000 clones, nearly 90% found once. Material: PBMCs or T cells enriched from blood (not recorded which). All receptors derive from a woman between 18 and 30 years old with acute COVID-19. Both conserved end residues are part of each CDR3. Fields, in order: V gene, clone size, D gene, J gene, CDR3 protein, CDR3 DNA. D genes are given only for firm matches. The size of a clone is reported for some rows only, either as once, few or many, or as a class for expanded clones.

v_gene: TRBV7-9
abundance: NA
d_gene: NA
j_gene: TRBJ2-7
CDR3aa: CASSLGGPYLYPYEQYF
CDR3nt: TGTGCCAGCAGCTTAGGGGGGCCTTACCTGTACCCCTACGAGCAGTACTTC

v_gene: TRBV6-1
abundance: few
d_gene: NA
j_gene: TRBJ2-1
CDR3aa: CASSESPRVSYNEQFF
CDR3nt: TGTGCCAGCAGTGAAAGCCCCAGGGTCTCCTACAATGAGCAGTTCTTC

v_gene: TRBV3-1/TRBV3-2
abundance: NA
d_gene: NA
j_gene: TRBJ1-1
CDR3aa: CASSHPGHINTEAFF
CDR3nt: TGTGCCAGCAGCCATCCTGGACATATAAACACTGAAGCTTTCTTT

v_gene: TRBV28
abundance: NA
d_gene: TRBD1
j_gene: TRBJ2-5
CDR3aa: CASSLGQVKTQYF
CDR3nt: TGTGCCAGCAGTTTAGGACAGGTGAAGACCCAGTACTTC

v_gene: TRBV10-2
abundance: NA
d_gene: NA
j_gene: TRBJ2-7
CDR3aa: CAIQGSGIYEQYF
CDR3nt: TGCGCCATCCAGGGAAGTGGGATCTACGAGCAGTACTTC

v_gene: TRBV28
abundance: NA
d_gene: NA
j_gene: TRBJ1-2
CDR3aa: CASSEWAEYYGYTF
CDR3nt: TGTGCCAGCAGTGAATGGGCAGAATACTATGGCTACACCTTC

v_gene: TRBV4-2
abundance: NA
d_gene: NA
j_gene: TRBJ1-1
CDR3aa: CASSQVGRWRGTEAFF
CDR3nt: TGTGCCAGCAGCCAAGTTGGCCGTTGGAGGGGCACTGAAGCTTTCTTT

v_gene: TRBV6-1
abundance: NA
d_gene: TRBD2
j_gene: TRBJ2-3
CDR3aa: CATGTSGLGDTQYF
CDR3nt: TGTGCCACCGGGACTAGCGGACTGGGGGATACGCAGTATTTT

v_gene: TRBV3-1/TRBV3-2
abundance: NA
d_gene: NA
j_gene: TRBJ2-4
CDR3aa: CASSQDGRSIQYF
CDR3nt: TGTGCCAGCAGCCAAGATGGTCGGAGCATTCAGTACTTC

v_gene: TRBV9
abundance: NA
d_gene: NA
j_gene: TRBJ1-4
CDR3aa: CASSPWTADHEKLFF
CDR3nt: TGTGCCAGCAGCCCATGGACAGCTGATCATGAAAAACTGTTTTTT

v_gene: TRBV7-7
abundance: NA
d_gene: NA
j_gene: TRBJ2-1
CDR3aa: CASSATVGQNEQFF
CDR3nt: TGTGCTAGCAGCGCAACGGTGGGGCAAAATGAGCAGTTCTTC

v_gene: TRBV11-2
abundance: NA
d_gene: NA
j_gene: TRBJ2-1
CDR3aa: CASSLVGDSYNEQFF
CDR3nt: TGTGCCAGCAGCTTAGTAGGCGACAGCTACAATGAGCAGTTCTTC

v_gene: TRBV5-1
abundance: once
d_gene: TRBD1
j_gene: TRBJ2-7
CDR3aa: CASSFPGQVHLPYF
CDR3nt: TGCGCCAGCAGCTTTCCAGGACAGGTACATCTTCCGTACTTC

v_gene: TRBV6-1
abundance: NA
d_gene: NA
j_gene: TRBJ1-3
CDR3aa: CASSEPSVSGNTIYF
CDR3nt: TGTGCCAGCAGTGAACCGTCAGTCTCTGGAAACACCATATATTTT

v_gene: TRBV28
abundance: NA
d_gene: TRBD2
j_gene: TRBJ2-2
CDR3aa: CASIPGGGVHGELFF
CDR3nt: TGTGCCAGCATCCCGGGAGGGGGAGTCCACGGGGAGCTGTTTTTT

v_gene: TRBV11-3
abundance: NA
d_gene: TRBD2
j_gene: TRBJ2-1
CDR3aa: CASSLEGSGSPFFNEQFF
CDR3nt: TGTGCCAGCAGCTTAGAGGGTAGCGGGAGCCCATTTTTCAATGAGCAGTTCTTC